A single TCR beta chain is shown here with its context. Its antigen is unknown. The source of the sample is a study of shared clonotypes between healthy human individuals. Researchers ran the assay at a deep level. Each subset's genomic DNA was split evenly across several immunoSEQ plates. Unsorted PBMC replicate PCRs used 250 to 350 ng DNA, around 29,000 T cell genomes. TCRdb's table, derived via immunoSEQ multiplex PCR, lists solely in-frame clones and lacks some. Among hundreds of thousands of clones, just over 75% were seen once, and the ten largest hold around 13%. The CDR3 runs to 14 residues. Germline V gene data show CDR1 as SNHLY and CDR2 as FYNNEI. V lost 6 bases to trimming and J lost 6 bases; unmatched junction nucleotides: 8. Whole-study results and caveats: Investigators expected sequencing depth to affect clonotype sharing among donors.

The chain combines TRBV2 with TRBJ2-7, with 10 bases identical to TRBD2. Sequencing input: PBMCs. The receptor's source is a middle-aged woman in good health. Some clones in this sample may be carry-over from other donors' samples. The CDR3 coding sequence is TGTGCCAGCAGCCCCGCTAGCGGGAGACTCGAGCAGTACTTC. This translates into CASSPASGRLEQYF.